Below, 27 T cell receptor beta chains from the same sample are listed, as sequenced in a study of cytomegalovirus exposure and HLA in healthy donors. 13 Jbeta primers and 60 Vbeta primers were used for the PCR. Sequencing was performed with immunoSEQ multiplex PCR; in TCRdb, only in-frame clones are kept and a portion is missing. The sample records 140,000 to 150,000 clones, about 72% being singletons. The sample taken for sequencing was PBMCs. Receptors originate from a man aged 40-49 years in good health and CMV-seronegative.

The chain has TRBV5-1 and TRBJ1-2; D call uncertain. CDR3 length: 15 residues. From germline, CDR1 is SGHRS and CDR2 YFSETQ. Trimming pared 5 bases from V and 3 bases from J, leaving 17 bases between. CDR3 sequence reads: CASRPYQNSDYGYTF. DNA of the CDR3: TGCGCCAGCAGACCATATCAGAATTCTGACTATGGCTACACCTTC.

The V and J genes are TRBV7-9 and TRBJ1-3; maybe TRBD1 (6 bases). The germline gives CDR1 SEHNR, CDR2 FQNEAQ (reference sequence). The CDR3 sequence is 19 residues long. V was clipped by 4 bases and J by 1 base, with 23 bases between them. The CDR3 sequence: CASSSTGKVAGASGNTIYF. Here the CDR3 DNA reads TGTGCCAGCAGCTCCACAGGGAAGGTCGCGGGAGCTTCTGGAAACACCATATATTTT.

The chain employs TRBV19 and TRBJ1-2; 7 positions agree with TRBD1. This CDR3 is built from 13 residues. The J segment lost 7 bases and the V segment lost 5 bases, leaving 7 bases of the junction unmatched. Germline assignment: CDR1 LNHDA and CDR2 SQIVND (reference sequence). CDR3 sequence reads: CASSVLNRGGYTF. DNA for the CDR3: TGTGCCAGTAGTGTCTTGAACAGGGGTGGCTACACCTTC. The full variable domain, with the rest looked up from reference TRBV19 and TRBJ1-2, is DGGITQSPKYLFRKEGQNVTLSCEQNLNHDAMYWYRQDPGQGLRLIYYSQIVNDFQKGDIAEGYSVSREKKESFPLTVTSAQKNPTAFYLCASSVLNRGGYTFGSGTRLTVV.

The chain uses TRBV11-2 and TRBJ2-5; a possible D gene is TRBD1 (5 bases). Looked up from germline, CDR1 is SGHAT and CDR2 is FQNNGV. The V end lost 5 bases, the J end lost 0 bases, and 13 bases lay between the germline ends. The length of the CDR3 is 15 residues. The CDR3 DNA reads as TGTGCCAGCAGCCTCCCAACAGGTCACCAAGAGACCCAGTACTTC. This sequence encodes CASSLPTGHQETQYF. Full variable domain (rest looked up from reference TRBV11-2 and TRBJ2-5): EAGVAQSPRYKIIEKRQSVAFWCNPISGHATLYWYQQILGQGPKLLIQFQNNGVVDDSQLPKDRFSAERLKGVDSTLKIQPAKLEDSAVYLCASSLPTGHQETQYFGPGTRLLVL.

The chain combines TRBV4-1 with TRBJ2-3; 7 positions match TRBD1. Germline values: CDR1 MGHRA, CDR2 YSYEKL. The CDR3 covers 19 residues. V shed 4 bases and J 2 bases; nucleotides not matched to a gene: 18. The CDR3 region is CASSPRTGDGASLTDTQYF. The CDR3 nucleotides read TGCGCCAGCAGCCCCCGGACAGGCGATGGGGCTTCTCTCACAGATACGCAGTATTTT.

V gene TRBV10-3 combines with J gene TRBJ2-7, with 10 bases fitting TRBD1. V was clipped by 3 bases and J by 4 bases; unmatched bases: 6. Germline V gene data show CDR1 as ENHRY and CDR2 as SYGVKD. The CDR3 contains 15 residues. The chain's CDR3 is CAISDHGTGDYEQYF. The DNA for the CDR3 is TGTGCCATCAGTGACCACGGGACAGGGGATTACGAGCAGTACTTC.

The chain couples TRBV2 to TRBJ2-7, with 10 nucleotides matching TRBD2. Unmatched junction bases numbered 9, after V lost 7 bases and J lost 6 bases. This CDR3 region has 14 residues. From germline, CDR1 is SNHLY and CDR2 FYNNEI. CDR3: CASNRGLAETEQYF. CDR3 sequence (DNA): TGTGCCAGCAACCGAGGACTAGCGGAAACCGAGCAGTACTTC. Based on the CDR3 plus reference TRBV2 and TRBJ2-7, the full variable domain is EPEVTQTPSHQVTQMGQEVILRCVPISNHLYFYWYRQILGQKVEFLVSFYNNEISEKSEIFDDQFSVERPDGSNFTLKIRSTKLEDSAMYFCASNRGLAETEQYFGPGTRLTVT.

CDR3 sequence reads: CASSLRGGPSNSPLHF. CDR3 nucleotide sequence: TGTGCCAGCAGCTTAAGGGGGGGACCCAGTAATTCACCCCTCCACTTT. This chain uses TRBV7-3 with TRBJ1-6; the D gene is possibly TRBD1 (5 bases). Between the trimmed V and J ends, which lost 1 base and 6 bases, there was a span of 13 bases. The CDR3 contains 16 residues. Germline-derived CDR1 and CDR2 are SGHTA and FQGTGA. The whole variable domain, filled in from reference TRBV7-3 and TRBJ1-6, reads GAGVSQTPSNKVTEKGKYVELRCDPISGHTALYWYRQSLGQGPEFLIYFQGTGAADDSGLPNDRFFAVRPEGSVSTLKIQRTERGDSAVYLCASSLRGGPSNSPLHFGNGTRLTVT.

The V gene is TRBV7-9, the J gene TRBJ2-5; a possible D gene is TRBD2 (7 bases). CDR1 and CDR2 (germline): SEHNR, FQNEAQ (reference sequence). Trimming removed 4 bases at V and 5 bases at J, with 17 bases between. This CDR3 contains 15 residues. The CDR3 sequence is CASSSNFGGRETQYF. CDR3 DNA sequence: TGTGCCAGCAGCTCTAACTTCGGGGGGCGTGAGACCCAGTACTTC.

V usage is TRBV4-1 and J usage is TRBJ2-7; TRBD1 matches at 8 bases. V gave up 4 bases and J gave up 0 bases; unmatched junction bases: 8. The CDR3 loop spans 16 amino acids. CDR1 and CDR2 (germline): MGHRA, YSYEKL. CDR3 in amino acids: CASSPRQGTSSYEQYF. The CDR3 DNA reads as TGCGCCAGCAGCCCGAGACAGGGGACGAGCTCCTACGAGCAGTACTTC.

In DNA, the CDR3 is TGTGCCAGCAGTACAAGCGGGGGGCTGGGAGAGACCCAGTACTTC. Translated: CASSTSGGLGETQYF. The rearrangement uses TRBV27 and TRBJ2-5; TRBD2 matches 9 bases. CDR1 is MNHEY and CDR2 is SMNVEV in the germline V gene (reference sequence). This CDR3 has 15 residues. Unmatched junction bases numbered 8, after V lost 5 bases and J lost 4 bases.

The chain uses TRBV20-1 and TRBJ2-3, with 11 bases fitting TRBD1. Germline CDR1 is DFQATT and CDR2 is SNEGSKA (reference sequence). The CDR3 consists of 9 residues. The DNA for the CDR3 is TGCAGCGCGGGACAGGGGGGGTATTTT. Translating gives CSAGQGGYF.

The chain joins TRBV6-1 to TRBJ2-1; D call uncertain. CDR1 and CDR2 (germline): MNHNS, SASEGT. The CDR3 covers 13 residues. V lost 7 bases, J lost 3 bases, and 10 bases lay in between. The CDR3 region has the DNA TGTGCCAGCATCCCGTCCGGCTACAATGAGCAGTTCTTC. Its translation: CASIPSGYNEQFF.

The sample holds a few counts of this clone. The rearrangement joins TRBV29-1 to TRBJ1-2; D uncertain. Germline CDR1 is SQVTM and CDR2 is ANQGSEA. The length of the CDR3 is 14 residues. V was trimmed by 7 bases and J by 0 bases, leaving 15 bases between them. CDR3 DNA sequence: TGCAGCGCTAGGGAGGGAGGCACTAACTATGGCTACACCTTC. It yields the protein CSAREGGTNYGYTF.

The rearrangement joins TRBV29-1 to TRBJ1-2; D is uncertain. V lost 4 bases and J lost 8, with 11 bases in between. This CDR3 comprises 11 residues. Germline V gene data show CDR1 as SQVTM and CDR2 as ANQGSEA. The CDR3 region is CSVGSVGGYTF. CDR3 DNA: TGCAGCGTTGGCAGCGTAGGCGGCTACACCTTC.

This clone was observed a handful of times. The chain joins TRBV7-6 to TRBJ1-1; tentatively, D is TRBD1 (5 bases). CDR1 SGHVS and CDR2 FNYEAQ come from the germline V gene. V gave up 3 bases and J gave up 3 bases, with 11 bases separating them. This CDR3 contains 14 residues. The CDR3 sequence is CASSFGGSDTEAFF. In nucleotides, the CDR3 is TGTGCCAGCAGCTTTGGGGGGAGTGACACTGAAGCTTTCTTT.

J is TRBJ1-5 and V is TRBV7-3, with a tentative D call TRBD1 (5 bases). The ends were cut back, 2 bases at V and 1 base at J, with 12 bases in the middle. The CDR3 consists of 16 residues. Germline CDR1 is SGHTA and CDR2 is FQGTGA. CDR3 region: CASSLVSGISNQPQHF. CDR3 DNA: TGTGCCAGCAGCTTAGTATCAGGGATCAGCAATCAGCCCCAGCATTTT.

The chain combines TRBV19 with TRBJ1-5, with TRBD1 matching over 10 bases. The CDR3 length is 17 residues. Germline trimming cut 4 bases from V and 1 base from J; bases unmatched to any gene: 7. Germline V gene sequence: CDR1 LNHDA, CDR2 SQIVND (reference sequence). CDR3 amino acids: CASSNRDRGLSNQPQHF. The CDR3, as DNA: TGTGCCAGTAGTAACCGGGACAGGGGTTTGAGCAATCAGCCCCAGCATTTT.

The rearrangement uses TRBV15 and TRBJ1-5, with 9 bases aligning to TRBD1. The CDR3 sequence is 15 residues long. Germline lookup yields CDR1 LNHNV and CDR2 YYDKDF (reference sequence). V was pared by 1 base and J by 6 bases, with 4 bases of the junction left unmatched. CDR3 region: CATSRAGTGSQPQHF. The CDR3 DNA sequence: TGTGCCACCAGCAGAGCAGGGACAGGGAGTCAGCCCCAGCATTTT.

The chain carries TRBV28 and TRBJ2-2; 11 nucleotides line up with TRBD2. CDR3 length: 16 residues. Germline CDR1 and CDR2: MDHEN and SYDVKM. V shed 5 bases, J shed 4 bases, and the junction held 6 bases outside the gene matches. CDR3 bases: TGTGCCAGCAGTACGTTAGCGGGAGGGCCCACCGGGGAGCTGTTTTTT. This encodes CASSTLAGGPTGELFF. The complete variable domain, with remaining parts taken from reference TRBV28 and TRBJ2-2, reads DVKVTQSSRYLVKRTGEKVFLECVQDMDHENMFWYRQDPGLGLRLIYFSYDVKMKEKGDIPEGYSVSREKKERFSLILESASTNQTSMYLCASSTLAGGPTGELFFGEGSRLTVL.

CDR3 protein: CASRRQGVHEQYF. The CDR3 DNA is TGTGCCAGCAGGCGACAGGGAGTCCACGAGCAGTACTTC. This chain uses TRBV6-5 with TRBJ2-7, with 7 positions matching TRBD1. Trimming removed 6 bases from V and 5 bases from J; junction bases left unmatched: 7. Germline values: CDR1 MNHEY, CDR2 SVGAGI. This CDR3 is 13 amino acids long.

The chain combines TRBV6-5 with TRBJ2-7, with a possible D match to TRBD2 (7 bases). CDR3 size: 14 residues. V shed 7 bases and J shed 4 bases, with 17 bases lying between them. Germline V gene data show CDR1 as MNHEY and CDR2 as SVGAGI. As DNA, the CDR3 is TGTGCCAGCACCCGAGGGGGGGGCAGGTACGAGCAGTACTTC. It codes for CASTRGGGRYEQYF.

V usage is TRBV9 and J usage is TRBJ2-7; tentative D call: TRBD1 (6 bases). The V end was cut by 0 bases, the J end by 3 bases, with 10 bases between. This CDR3 spans 14 amino acids. The germline V gene has CDR1 SGDLS and CDR2 YYNGEE. CDR3: CASSVASQGYEQYF. Here the CDR3 DNA reads TGTGCCAGCAGCGTAGCCTCACAGGGCTACGAGCAGTACTTC. The variable domain in full, with the rest retrieved from reference TRBV9 and TRBJ2-7, is DSGVTQTPKHLITATGQRVTLRCSPRSGDLSVYWYQQSLDQGLQFLIQYYNGEERAKGNILERFSAQQFPDLHSELNLSSLELGDSALYFCASSVASQGYEQYFGPGTRLTVT.

The gene calls are TRBV29-1 and TRBJ1-3, with D maybe TRBD1 (5 bases). Germline V gives CDR1 SQVTM, CDR2 ANQGSEA. Deletions cut 5 bases from V and 0 bases from J, with 8 bases between. The CDR3 spans 13 residues. The chain's CDR3 is CSVSRGSGNTIYF. CDR3 nucleotide sequence: TGCAGCGTTAGTAGGGGCTCTGGAAACACCATATATTTT.

The V call is TRBV6-1, the J call TRBJ1-2; D possibly corresponds to TRBD1 (5 bases). The ends were cut back, 7 bases at V and 5 bases at J, with 20 bases in the middle. CDR3 size: 15 residues. In germline, CDR1 is MNHNS, CDR2 SASEGT. The CDR3 sequence is CASNRYHGTDYGYTF. The CDR3 DNA reads TGTGCCAGCAACCGATACCACGGGACTGATTATGGCTACACCTTC.

The chain has TRBV6-1 and TRBJ2-7, with D possibly being TRBD2 (5 bases). Germline values: CDR1 MNHNS, CDR2 SASEGT. This CDR3 contains 13 residues. Trimming cost V 6 bases and J 1 base, with 10 bases left between them. CDR3 nucleotides: TGTGCCAGCAGGGGAGCCTCTTCCTACGAGCAGTACTTC. Protein sequence: CASRGASSYEQYF.

The gene calls are TRBV6-5 and TRBJ1-5; 7 bases agree with TRBD1. CDR1 is MNHEY, CDR2 SVGAGI, per germline. The CDR3 is made up of 14 amino acids. Trimming at V came to 9 bases and at J to 1 base, leaving 6 bases not matched to a gene. As DNA, the CDR3 is TGTGCCAGTCGAGGGGGCTCAAGCAATCAGCCCCAGCATTTT. It translates to CASRGGSSNQPQHF.